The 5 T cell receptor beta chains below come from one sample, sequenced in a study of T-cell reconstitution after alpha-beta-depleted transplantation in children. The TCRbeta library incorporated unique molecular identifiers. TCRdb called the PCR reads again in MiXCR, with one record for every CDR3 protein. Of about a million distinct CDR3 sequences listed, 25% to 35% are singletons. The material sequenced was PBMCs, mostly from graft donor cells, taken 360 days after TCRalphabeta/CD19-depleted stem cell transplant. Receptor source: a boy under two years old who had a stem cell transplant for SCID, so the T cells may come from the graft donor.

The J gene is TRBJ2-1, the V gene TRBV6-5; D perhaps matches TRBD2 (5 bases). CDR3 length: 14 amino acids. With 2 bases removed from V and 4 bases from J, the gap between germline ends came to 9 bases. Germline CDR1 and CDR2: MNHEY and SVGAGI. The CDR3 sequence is CASSYRGGYNEQFF. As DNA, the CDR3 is TGTGCCAGCAGTTACCGCGGCGGGTACAATGAGCAGTTCTTC.

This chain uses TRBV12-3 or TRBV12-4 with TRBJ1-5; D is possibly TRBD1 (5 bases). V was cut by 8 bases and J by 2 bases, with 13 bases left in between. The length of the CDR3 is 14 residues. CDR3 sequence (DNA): TGTGCCAGCCGGGGCCAGTCCGGCAATCAGCCCCAGCATTTT. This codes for CASRGQSGNQPQHF.

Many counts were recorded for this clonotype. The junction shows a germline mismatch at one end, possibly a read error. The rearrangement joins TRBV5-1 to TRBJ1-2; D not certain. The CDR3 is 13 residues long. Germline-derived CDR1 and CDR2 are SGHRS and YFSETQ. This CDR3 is CASSLGGSYGYTF. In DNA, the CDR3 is TGTGCCAGCAGCTTAGGTGGCAGCTATGGCTACACCTTC. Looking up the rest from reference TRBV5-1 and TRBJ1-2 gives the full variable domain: KAGVTQTPRYLIKTRGQQVTLSCSPISGHRSVSWYQQTPGQGLQFLFEYFSETQRNKGNFPGRFSGRQFSNSRSEMNVSTLELGDSALYLCASSLGGSYGYTFGSGTRLTVV.

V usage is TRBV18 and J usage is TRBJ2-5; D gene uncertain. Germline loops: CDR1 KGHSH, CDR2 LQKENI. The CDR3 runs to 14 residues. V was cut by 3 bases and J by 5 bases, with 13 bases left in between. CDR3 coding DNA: TGTGCCAGCTCACCTACGTCGGGTTGGGAGACCCAGTACTTC. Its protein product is CASSPTSGWETQYF. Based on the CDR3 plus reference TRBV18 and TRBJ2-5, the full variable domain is NAGVMQNPRHLVRRRGQEARLRCSPMKGHSHVYWYRQLPEEGLKFMVYLQKENIIDESGMPKERFSAEFPKEGPSILRIQQVVRGDSAAYFCASSPTSGWETQYFGPGTRLLVL.

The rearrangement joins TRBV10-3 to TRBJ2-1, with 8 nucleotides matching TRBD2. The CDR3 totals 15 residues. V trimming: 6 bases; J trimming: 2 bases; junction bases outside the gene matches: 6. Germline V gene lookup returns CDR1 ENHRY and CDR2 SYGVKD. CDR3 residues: CAISYGGGTYNEQFF. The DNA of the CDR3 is TGTGCCATCAGCTACGGCGGGGGGACCTACAATGAGCAGTTCTTC.